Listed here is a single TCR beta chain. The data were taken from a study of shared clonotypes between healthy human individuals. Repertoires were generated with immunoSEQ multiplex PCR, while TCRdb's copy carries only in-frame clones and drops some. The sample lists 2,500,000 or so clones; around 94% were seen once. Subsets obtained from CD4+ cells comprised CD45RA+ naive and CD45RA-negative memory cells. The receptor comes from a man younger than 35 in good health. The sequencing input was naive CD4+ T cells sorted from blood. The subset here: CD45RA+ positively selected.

CDR3 sequence: CATRDYSTNTGELFF. CDR3 bases: TGTGCCACCCGGGACTACTCTACGAACACCGGGGAGCTGTTTTTT. The chain has TRBV19 and TRBJ2-2, with 7 nucleotides matching TRBD2. The V gene's germline CDR1 is LNHDA and CDR2 SQIVND (reference sequence). The CDR3 is 15 amino acids. V lost 10 bases, J lost 0 bases, and 8 bases stayed unmatched.